The TCR beta chain under discussion was sequenced for a study of blood T cell repertoires in COVID-19. Study context: PBMCs, B-cell-depleted T cells, or T cells provided the cDNA or gDNA that made up the material.

It was during active infection that Seattle patients were enrolled and then longitudinally followed. The data were produced by immunoSEQ multiplex PCR, yet TCRdb's version contains in-frame clones alone and is incomplete. The data hold more than 300,000 clones, with approximately 88% observed a single time. CDR1 is MNHNS and CDR2 is SASEGT in the germline V gene. V lost 4 bases, J lost 6 bases, and 12 bases stayed unmatched. This CDR3 region has 16 residues. The TCR originated in a young woman with COVID-19, enrolled during active disease. The sequenced material came from peripheral blood. The V gene is TRBV6-1, the J gene TRBJ1-2; the match to TRBD1 covers 9 bases. The CDR3 is CASSAHDRGRGNGYTF. The CDR3 coding sequence is TGTGCCAGCAGTGCGCACGACAGGGGGAGAGGGAATGGCTACACCTTC.